Shown below are 18 T cell receptor beta chains from a single sample sequenced in a study of blood T cell repertoires in COVID-19. Clones were read by immunoSEQ multiplex PCR, and TCRdb kept only the in-frame ones, dropping some. Here the sample spans over 400,000 clones, 70% to 90% being singletons. The sequencing sample was made of peripheral blood. The receptors derive from a human donor in a cohort sampled during active COVID-19.

Concerning this clone itself: The same CDR3 can be traced to other DNA sequences in this sample. The chain has TRBV6-5 and TRBJ2-7; 11 bases are a match to TRBD2. Germline V gives CDR1 MNHEY, CDR2 SVGAGI. CDR3 size: 14 residues. V dropped 5 bases and J dropped 2; count of bases not matched to a gene: 2. The CDR3 DNA sequence: TGTGCCAGCAGTCGACTAGCGGGGCCCTACGAGCAGTACTTC. This translates into CASSRLAGPYEQYF.

This clone was recorded at least ten times. This CDR3 is also generated by other DNA sequences in the sample. The chain has TRBV19 and TRBJ1-5; 9 bases map to TRBD1. The CDR3 loop spans 17 amino acids. The V and J ends lost 0 bases and 4 bases, in that order; junction bases with no gene match: 7. The germline V gene encodes CDR1 LNHDA and CDR2 SQIVND (reference sequence). CDR3: CASSIERPGQGNQPQHF. The CDR3 DNA reads TGTGCCAGTAGTATAGAGAGACCGGGACAGGGTAATCAGCCCCAGCATTTT.

The chain couples TRBV6-6 to TRBJ1-2; 10 bases fit TRBD1. V lost 5 bases to trimming and J lost 4 bases; unmatched junction nucleotides: 7. In germline, CDR1 is MNHNY, CDR2 SVGAGI (reference sequence). The CDR3 is 15 residues long. Written as DNA, the CDR3 is TGTGCCAGCAGTGATCCGGGACAGGGGATCTATGGCTACACCTTC. Protein product: CASSDPGQGIYGYTF.

The V call is TRBV27, the J call TRBJ2-5, with D possibly TRBD2 on 6 matching bases. This CDR3 contains 15 residues. Germline values: CDR1 MNHEY, CDR2 SMNVEV (reference sequence). Deletions cut 2 bases from V and 5 bases from J, with 15 bases between. CDR3 sequence: CASSLPAGGKETQYF. DNA for the CDR3: TGTGCCAGCAGTTTACCGGCAGGCGGGAAGGAGACCCAGTACTTC.

The rearrangement links TRBV18 to TRBJ1-5; the match to TRBD1 covers 8 bases. Germline V gene lookup returns CDR1 KGHSH and CDR2 LQKENI. The V segment lost 8 bases and the J segment 5 bases; nucleotides outside the gene matches: 2. CDR3 length: 12 residues. The DNA of the CDR3 is TGTGCCAGCGCGACAGGGGATCAGCCCCAGCATTTT. This encodes CASATGDQPQHF. The full variable domain, rest sourced from reference TRBV18 and TRBJ1-5, is NAGVMQNPRHLVRRRGQEARLRCSPMKGHSHVYWYRQLPEEGLKFMVYLQKENIIDESGMPKERFSAEFPKEGPSILRIQQVVRGDSAAYFCASATGDQPQHFGDGTRLSIL.

The chain employs TRBV7-2 and TRBJ1-2; the match to TRBD1 covers 9 bases. V lost 4 bases to trimming and J lost 3 bases; unmatched junction nucleotides: 0. Germline loops: CDR1 SGHTA, CDR2 FQGNSA. The CDR3 runs 13 residues. CDR3 bases: TGTGCCAGCAGCTGGACAGGGGACTATGGCTACACCTTC. As protein: CASSWTGDYGYTF.

In its sample, this clone was seen once. The genes are TRBV14 and TRBJ2-5; D is perhaps TRBD2 (5 bases). Germline CDR1 SGHDN, CDR2 FVKESK. Between the trimmed V and J ends, which lost 6 bases and 3 bases, there was a span of 11 bases. The CDR3 loop spans 13 amino acids. The CDR3 DNA reads TGTGCCAGCAGAAAACGGGGAGAAGAGACCCAGTACTTC. Its translation is CASRKRGEETQYF.

The V and J genes are TRBV19 and TRBJ2-1, with a possible D match to TRBD1 (6 bases). Trimming cost V 10 bases and J 3 bases, with 22 bases left between them. This CDR3 spans 16 amino acids. Germline values: CDR1 LNHDA, CDR2 SQIVND (reference sequence). CDR3 DNA sequence: TGTGCCACCAGTAAATCCGGGACACTCAGCTACAATGAGCAGTTCTTC. Residues: CATSKSGTLSYNEQFF.

This chain links TRBV5-6 with TRBJ1-3; no firm D call. The CDR3 spans 15 residues. V was clipped by 4 bases and J by 0 bases, with 11 bases between them. Looked up from germline, CDR1 is SGHDT and CDR2 is YYEEEE. The CDR3 region is CASSADFNSGNTIYF. The CDR3 DNA is TGTGCCAGCAGCGCGGACTTCAACTCTGGAAACACCATATATTTT. Combining the CDR3 with reference TRBV5-6 and TRBJ1-3 gives the whole variable domain DAGVTQSPTHLIKTRGQQVTLRCSPKSGHDTVSWYQQALGQGPQFIFQYYEEEERQRGNFPDRFSGHQFPNYSSELNVNALLLGDSALYLCASSADFNSGNTIYFGEGSWLTVV.

This chain links TRBV6-6 with TRBJ2-7; 10 bases fit TRBD1. From germline, CDR1 is MNHNY and CDR2 SVGAGI (reference sequence). The CDR3 spans 14 residues. With 6 bases clipped from V and 1 base from J, the junction kept 3 bases outside the gene matches. CDR3 residues: CASRRDRGSYEQYF. The CDR3 DNA reads TGTGCCAGCAGGAGGGACAGGGGTTCCTACGAGCAGTACTTC.

The genes are TRBV7-9 and TRBJ2-1; 9 nucleotides match TRBD2. This CDR3 spans 15 amino acids. The germline CDR1 and CDR2 sequences are SEHNR and FQNEAQ (reference sequence). V gave up 6 bases and J gave up 4 bases; unmatched junction bases: 7. The CDR3, as DNA: TGTGCCAGCAGGCAGACTAGCGGAGATTACAATGAGCAGTTCTTC. It specifies CASRQTSGDYNEQFF. Full variable domain (remainder filled in from reference TRBV7-9 and TRBJ2-1): DTGVSQNPRHKITKRGQNVTFRCDPISEHNRLYWYRQTLGQGPEFLTYFQNEAQLEKSRLLSDRFSAERPKGSFSTLEIQRTEQGDSAMYLCASRQTSGDYNEQFFGPGTRLTVL.

The V call is TRBV6-5, the J call TRBJ1-6; 7 bases map to TRBD1. There are 14 residues in the CDR3. Trimming removed 11 bases from V and 6 bases from J; junction bases left unmatched: 10. Germline V CDR1 and CDR2: MNHEY, SVGAGI. CDR3 sequence: CAVQPRDSNSPLHF. For the CDR3, the DNA is TGTGCCGTCCAACCCCGGGACAGTAATTCACCCCTCCACTTT.

The rearrangement uses TRBV28 and TRBJ2-7; maybe TRBD2 (5 bases). There are 13 residues in the CDR3. CDR1 and CDR2 (germline): MDHEN, SYDVKM. Trimming cost V 8 bases and J 6 bases, with 17 bases left between them. DNA of the CDR3: TGTGCCAGCTCTAAGACGGACTCCGGCGAGCAGTACTTC. It encodes CASSKTDSGEQYF.

V usage is TRBV12-3 or TRBV12-4 and J usage is TRBJ1-3; no clear D gene. The CDR3 contains 13 residues. With 1 base removed from V and 7 bases from J, the gap between germline ends came to 8 bases. CDR3 sequence (DNA): TGTGCCAGCAGTTTAGACACCGTCAACACCATATATTTT. Residues: CASSLDTVNTIYF.

The V call is TRBV2, the J call TRBJ1-2; no clear D gene. The CDR3 spans 11 residues. Trimming took 3 bases from V and 10 from J, leaving 9 bases between them. CDR1 is SNHLY, CDR2 FYNNEI, per germline. The CDR3 protein is CASSERVSYTF. In DNA form, the CDR3 reads TGTGCCAGCAGTGAGAGGGTGTCCTACACCTTC.

This clone has only a few counts. The chain employs TRBV5-1 and TRBJ2-3, with TRBD2 matching over 10 bases. J gave up 0 bases and V 4 bases, and 8 bases lay outside the gene matches. This CDR3 is 17 amino acids long. Germline loops: CDR1 SGHRS, CDR2 YFSETQ. The CDR3 region is CASSPPVAGGSTDTQYF. CDR3 nucleotides: TGCGCCAGCAGCCCCCCGGTAGCGGGAGGTAGCACAGATACGCAGTATTTT.

The chain uses TRBV7-2 and TRBJ1-2; no firm D call. Germline V gene sequence: CDR1 SGHTA, CDR2 FQGNSA. The CDR3 totals 16 residues. V was clipped by 1 base and J by 0 bases, with 12 bases between them. Written as DNA, the CDR3 is TGTGCCAGCAGCTTAGGGCCGGGAAAAGCTAACTATGGCTACACCTTC. It translates to CASSLGPGKANYGYTF.

V gene TRBV3-1 (or the pseudogene TRBV3-2) combines with J gene TRBJ1-3; TRBD1 aligns across 10 bases. The CDR3 spans 14 residues. The germline V gene encodes CDR1 LGHDT and CDR2 YNNKEL (reference sequence). V lost 4 bases to trimming and J lost 6 bases; unmatched junction nucleotides: 3. Here the CDR3 DNA reads TGTGCCAGCAGCCCCGGGACAGGGGCAAACACCATATATTTT. Protein: CASSPGTGANTIYF.